This entry lists 2 T cell receptor beta chains sequenced from one sample in a study of T-cell memory formation after mild COVID-19. TCRdb independently ran MiXCR on the 5' RACE reads; one entry per CDR3 protein. The table lists 350,000 or so distinct CDR3 sequences, 20% to 25% of them singletons. The sequenced sample consisted of PBMCs or a T cell subset sorted from them (not recorded which). All receptors derive from a man aged 18 to 30 who had mild COVID-19 (a few samples of this study predate the infection). Cell type and time point are not known.

This clonotype showed up just a few times. The V gene is TRBV7-2, the J gene TRBJ1-1; a weak D match, TRBD1 (5 bases). There are 12 residues in the CDR3. The V gene lost 3 bases and the J gene lost 11 bases, with 13 bases spanning the gap. Looked up from germline, CDR1 is SGHTA and CDR2 is FQGNSA. CDR3 protein: CASSLDGAGAFF. In nucleotides, the CDR3 is TGTGCCAGCAGCTTGGACGGGGCAGGGGCTTTCTTT.

J is TRBJ1-2 and V is TRBV5-1; weak D call: TRBD1 (5 bases). The V end was cut by 0 bases, the J end by 2 bases, with 11 bases between. This CDR3 spans 15 amino acids. CDR1 is SGHRS, CDR2 YFSETQ, per germline. The CDR3, as DNA: TGCGCCAGCAGCTTGGTGTGGGGCACAAACTATGGCTACACCTTC. This codes for CASSLVWGTNYGYTF.